These 25 T cell receptor beta chains were sequenced from one sample in a study of PD-L1 blockade in urothelial cancer. Sequencing used immunoSEQ multiplex PCR; TCRdb keeps in-frame clones, though not all of them. The sample has 11,000 to 15,000 clones, roughly 90% seen once. The sequencing used PBMCs, collected around atezolizumab (anti-PD-L1) treatment. The receptors shown here come from a man in his 70s with urothelial cancer.

The V gene is TRBV2, the J gene TRBJ2-7; D is perhaps TRBD2 (5 bases). Germline CDR1 reads SNHLY; CDR2 reads FYNNEI. The CDR3 is 15 residues long. Between the trimmed V and J ends, which lost 0 bases and 3 bases, there was a span of 12 bases. CDR3 region: CASSEAEAGNYEQYF. For the CDR3, the DNA is TGTGCCAGCAGTGAAGCCGAGGCCGGGAACTACGAGCAGTACTTC. The whole variable domain, remainder taken from reference TRBV2 and TRBJ2-7, is EPEVTQTPSHQVTQMGQEVILRCVPISNHLYFYWYRQILGQKVEFLVSFYNNEISEKSEIFDDQFSVERPDGSNFTLKIRSTKLEDSAMYFCASSEAEAGNYEQYFGPGTRLTVT.

The V gene is TRBV5-6, the J gene TRBJ1-2; D might be TRBD1 (5 bases). The ends were cut back, 4 bases at V and 2 bases at J, with 9 bases in the middle. The CDR3 consists of 13 residues. Germline loops: CDR1 SGHDT, CDR2 YYEEEE. CDR3 sequence reads: CASSPQENYGYTF. For the CDR3, the DNA is TGTGCCAGCAGCCCACAGGAGAACTATGGCTACACCTTC.

The chain links TRBV11-2 to TRBJ1-1; no reliable D call. The CDR3 is 13 residues long. Germline values: CDR1 SGHAT, CDR2 FQNNGV. Trimming removed 5 bases at V and 3 bases at J, with 10 bases between. CDR3 protein: CASSPTAYTEAFF. The CDR3 bases are TGTGCCAGCAGCCCTACAGCATACACTGAAGCTTTCTTT.

Here the CDR3 reads CASSTTSGGADTQYF. CDR3 nucleotide sequence: TGTGCCAGCAGCACCACCAGCGGGGGGGCAGATACGCAGTATTTT. The chain couples TRBV11-2 to TRBJ2-3; 10 bases map to TRBD2. CDR3 length: 15 residues. Germline loops: CDR1 SGHAT, CDR2 FQNNGV. With V trimmed by 5 bases and J by 4 bases, 6 bases remained unmatched.

This clone was observed once. This chain links TRBV7-6 with TRBJ1-3; 8 bases line up with TRBD1. The junction had 6 bases not matched to a gene; V was cut back by 5 bases and J by 0 bases. The germline V gene encodes CDR1 SGHVS and CDR2 FNYEAQ. This CDR3 contains 16 residues. CDR3 sequence reads: CASSLGTGVSGNTIYF. DNA for the CDR3: TGTGCCAGCAGCCTGGGGACAGGAGTCTCTGGAAACACCATATATTTT. The whole variable domain, filled in from reference TRBV7-6 and TRBJ1-3, reads GAGVSQSPRYKVTKRGQDVALRCDPISGHVSLYWYRQALGQGPEFLTYFNYEAQQDKSGLPNDRFSAERPEGSISTLTIQRTEQRDSAMYRCASSLGTGVSGNTIYFGEGSWLTVV.

J is TRBJ2-5 and V is TRBV6-5, with 11 bases lining up with TRBD1. After removal of 2 bases from V and 4 bases from J, the junction contained 3 bases not matched to a gene. CDR1 is MNHEY and CDR2 is SVGAGI in the germline V gene. This CDR3 spans 15 amino acids. CDR3 in DNA: TGTGCCAGCAGTTACCCGGGACAGGGGGGAGAGACCCAGTACTTC. Its translation is CASSYPGQGGETQYF.

The rearrangement uses TRBV19 and TRBJ1-4; 12 nucleotides align to TRBD1. This CDR3 is built from 16 residues. Germline V lookup: CDR1 LNHDA, CDR2 SQIVND (reference sequence). V shed 7 bases and J 7 bases; nucleotides not matched to a gene: 10. CDR3 amino acids: CASKVAGTGGREKLFF. CDR3 in DNA: TGTGCCAGTAAAGTGGCAGGGACAGGGGGCCGTGAAAAACTGTTTTTT.

This sequence joins TRBV4-1 and TRBJ1-1, with unresolved D. Per the germline V gene, CDR1 is MGHRA and CDR2 is YSYEKL. Trimming removed 3 bases from V and 10 bases from J, with 15 bases in between. The CDR3 sequence is 13 residues long. CDR3 DNA sequence: TGCGCCAGCAGCCAGGCCCAGGCTGAAGCAGCTTTCTTT. Translation: CASSQAQAEAAFF.

The gene calls are TRBV7-2 and TRBJ2-3, with D uncertain. Germline V gene sequence: CDR1 SGHTA, CDR2 FQGNSA. V dropped 3 bases and J dropped 7 bases, with 14 bases sitting between them. This CDR3 contains 14 residues. The CDR3 protein is CASSLITQSYTQYF. The CDR3 region has the DNA TGTGCCAGCAGCTTGATCACCCAGTCATATACGCAGTATTTT.

Only one count was recorded for this clone. The J gene is TRBJ2-4, the V gene TRBV5-4; weak D call: TRBD1 (5 bases). The germline V gene has CDR1 SGHNT and CDR2 YYREEE (reference sequence). The CDR3 has 13 residues. Trimming took 9 bases from V and 9 from J, leaving 19 bases between them. CDR3 loop: CATSQGATGIQYF. The CDR3 DNA sequence: TGTGCCACCTCTCAGGGTGCAACGGGCATTCAGTACTTC.

This clone showed up just once. The gene calls are TRBV6-5 and TRBJ2-1; 10 nucleotides align to TRBD2. After removal of 5 bases from V and 9 bases from J, the junction contained 7 bases not matched to a gene. The CDR3 runs 14 residues. CDR1 and CDR2 from the germline V gene are MNHEY and SVGAGI. The CDR3 DNA reads as TGTGCCAGCAGTCCGAGCGGGGGGGCCATTGAGCAGTTCTTC. Amino acid sequence: CASSPSGGAIEQFF.

The chain is built from TRBV5-1 and TRBJ2-2; 10 bases map to TRBD1. This CDR3 is built from 16 residues. J lost 4 bases, V lost 4 bases, and 7 bases had no gene match. CDR1 SGHRS and CDR2 YFSETQ come from the germline V gene. CDR3 in DNA: TGCGCCAGCAGCCCGGACAGGGGGTTTAGCACCGGGGAGCTGTTTTTT. Its translation: CASSPDRGFSTGELFF.

The gene calls are TRBV6-5 and TRBJ2-3; a weak D match, TRBD2 (6 bases). Germline CDR1 reads MNHEY; CDR2 reads SVGAGI. V lost 4 bases to trimming and J lost 0 bases, with 14 bases between them. The CDR3 runs 16 residues. CDR3 coding DNA: TGTGCCAGCAGTTTTCCTCGGGGGTTAAGCACAGATACGCAGTATTTT. Translation: CASSFPRGLSTDTQYF.

The chain couples TRBV5-1 to TRBJ2-7; 8 bases match TRBD1. The CDR3 runs 14 residues. After removal of 0 bases from V and 2 bases from J, the junction contained 1 base not matched to a gene. Germline loops: CDR1 SGHRS, CDR2 YFSETQ. The CDR3 DNA sequence: TGCGCCAGCAGCTTGGGGGGACAGGCCTACGAGCAGTACTTC. This gives the protein CASSLGGQAYEQYF.

The rearrangement links TRBV7-8 to TRBJ2-1; 7 nucleotides align to TRBD2. Germline CDR1 reads SGHVS; CDR2 reads FQNEAQ. J gave up 8 bases and V 2 bases, and 9 bases lay outside the gene matches. This CDR3 is built from 15 residues. The CDR3 nucleotides are TGTGCCAGCAGCTTACACCCAGAGGGGAGGGATGAGCAGTTCTTC. Amino acid sequence: CASSLHPEGRDEQFF.

This chain uses TRBV30 with TRBJ2-2; TRBD1 agrees at 8 bases. This CDR3 contains 15 residues. The germline CDR1 and CDR2 sequences are GTSNPN and SVGIG (reference sequence). V trimming: 3 bases; J trimming: 5 bases; junction bases outside the gene matches: 8. DNA for the CDR3: TGTGCCTGGAGGGTAACAGGGGGAGAAACCGGGGAGCTGTTTTTT. Amino acid sequence: CAWRVTGGETGELFF.

This sequence joins TRBV9 and TRBJ1-2, with 7 bases identical to TRBD1. CDR1 is SGDLS and CDR2 is YYNGEE in the germline V gene. V was pared by 4 bases and J by 5 bases, with 8 bases of the junction left unmatched. The CDR3 is made up of 14 amino acids. The CDR3 loop reads CASSPDRLPYGYTF. CDR3 DNA: TGTGCCAGCAGCCCGGACAGGCTGCCGTATGGCTACACCTTC. The variable domain in full, completed from reference TRBV9 and TRBJ1-2, reads DSGVTQTPKHLITATGQRVTLRCSPRSGDLSVYWYQQSLDQGLQFLIQYYNGEERAKGNILERFSAQQFPDLHSELNLSSLELGDSALYFCASSPDRLPYGYTFGSGTRLTVV.

This clone was counted a single time. The genes are TRBV10-3 and TRBJ2-1, with a possible D match to TRBD1 (6 bases). CDR3 size: 13 residues. CDR1 is ENHRY, CDR2 SYGVKD, per germline. Trimming removed 10 bases from V and 3 bases from J, with 13 bases in between. CDR3 nucleotide sequence: TGTGCCACCCGGACAGTGGGCTACAATGAGCAGTTCTTC. This codes for CATRTVGYNEQFF.

The V and J genes are TRBV27 and TRBJ2-1; 12 bases match TRBD2. Per germline, CDR1 MNHEY and CDR2 SMNVEV (reference sequence). The CDR3 spans 15 residues. V trimming: 3 bases; J trimming: 4 bases; junction bases outside the gene matches: 1. Here the CDR3 reads CASSFGTSGYNEQFF. Written as DNA, the CDR3 is TGTGCCAGCAGTTTCGGGACTAGCGGGTACAATGAGCAGTTCTTC.

The J gene is TRBJ1-1, the V gene TRBV19; no firm D call. The CDR3 runs 12 residues. Germline-derived CDR1 and CDR2 are LNHDA and SQIVND (reference sequence). V gave up 11 bases and J gave up 5 bases, with 15 bases separating them. CDR3 nucleotides: TGTGCCTCCGACAAAGGGAGGACTGAAGCTTTCTTT. Translating gives CASDKGRTEAFF.

This chain links TRBV7-6 with TRBJ2-2; 7 bases agree with TRBD2. The CDR3 consists of 15 residues. J was trimmed by 6 bases and V by 5 bases; bases with no gene match: 9. Germline values: CDR1 SGHVS, CDR2 FNYEAQ. CDR3 loop: CASSPTAGEAGELFF. DNA of the CDR3: TGTGCCAGCAGCCCCACCGCGGGGGAGGCCGGGGAGCTGTTTTTT.

This rearrangement joins TRBV5-8 to TRBJ2-5; maybe TRBD2 (6 bases). The CDR3 length is 15 residues. V was shortened by 5 bases and J by 2 bases, with 16 bases between the two germline ends. The germline CDR1 and CDR2 sequences are SGHTS and YDEGEE. The CDR3 coding sequence is TGTGCCAGCAGACCCGGATGGAGGGGTCAAGAGACCCAGTACTTC. It translates to CASRPGWRGQETQYF.

The rearrangement links TRBV7-2 to TRBJ2-2; 8 bases agree with TRBD2. The V segment lost 7 bases and the J segment 4 bases; nucleotides outside the gene matches: 14. This CDR3 spans 17 amino acids. Germline V gene lookup returns CDR1 SGHTA and CDR2 FQGNSA. CDR3 protein: CASTTGGAGVLTGELFF. The CDR3 region has the DNA TGTGCCAGCACTACGGGGGGAGCGGGGGTCCTCACCGGGGAGCTGTTTTTT.

The chain joins TRBV27 to TRBJ2-7, with 10 bases fitting TRBD2. Per germline, CDR1 MNHEY and CDR2 SMNVEV (reference sequence). There are 16 residues in the CDR3. Losses at the gene ends were 3 bases for V and 3 bases for J; bases not matched to a gene: 8. CDR3 coding DNA: TGTGCCAGCAGTTTCGCGCATAGCGGGGGGTACTACGAGCAGTACTTC. Its translation is CASSFAHSGGYYEQYF.

The chain carries TRBV29-1 and TRBJ1-5; possible D gene TRBD1, 6 bases. V dropped 7 bases and J dropped 11 bases, with 18 bases sitting between them. There are 12 residues in the CDR3. Per germline, CDR1 SQVTM and CDR2 ANQGSEA. The CDR3 reads CSAETGLGAQHF. In nucleotides, the CDR3 is TGCAGCGCAGAGACAGGTCTCGGGGCCCAGCATTTT.